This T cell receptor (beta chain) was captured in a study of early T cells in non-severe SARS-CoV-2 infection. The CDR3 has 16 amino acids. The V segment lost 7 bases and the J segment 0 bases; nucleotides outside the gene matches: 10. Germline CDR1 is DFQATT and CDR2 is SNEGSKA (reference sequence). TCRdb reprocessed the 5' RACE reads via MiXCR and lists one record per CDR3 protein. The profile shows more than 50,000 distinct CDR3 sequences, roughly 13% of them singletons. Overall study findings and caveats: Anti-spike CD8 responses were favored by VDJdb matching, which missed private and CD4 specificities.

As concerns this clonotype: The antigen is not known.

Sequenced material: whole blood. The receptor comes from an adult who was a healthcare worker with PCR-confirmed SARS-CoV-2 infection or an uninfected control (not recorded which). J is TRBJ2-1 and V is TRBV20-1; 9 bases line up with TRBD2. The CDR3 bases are TGCAGTGGGGATAGCGGGGGCCAAAGCTCCTACAATGAGCAGTTCTTC. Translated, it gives CSGDSGGQSSYNEQFF.